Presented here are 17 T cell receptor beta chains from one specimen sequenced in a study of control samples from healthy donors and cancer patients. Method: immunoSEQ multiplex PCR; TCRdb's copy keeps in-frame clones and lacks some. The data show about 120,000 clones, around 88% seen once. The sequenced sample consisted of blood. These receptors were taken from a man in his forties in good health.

The DNA for the CDR3 is TGTGCCAGCAGCTCCCGGGACAGGGACGCAGATACGCAGTATTTT. Amino acid sequence: CASSSRDRDADTQYF. The chain carries TRBV11-3 and TRBJ2-3, with 9 bases matching TRBD1. The V gene end was trimmed by 4 bases and the J gene end by 4 bases; junction bases not matched to a gene: 6. CDR3 length: 15 residues. Germline CDR1 SGHNT, CDR2 YENEEA.

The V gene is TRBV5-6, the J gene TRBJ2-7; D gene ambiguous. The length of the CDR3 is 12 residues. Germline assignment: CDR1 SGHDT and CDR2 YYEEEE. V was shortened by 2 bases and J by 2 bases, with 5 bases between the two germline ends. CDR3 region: CASSFRTYEQYF. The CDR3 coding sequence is TGTGCCAGCAGCTTCAGAACCTACGAGCAGTACTTC.

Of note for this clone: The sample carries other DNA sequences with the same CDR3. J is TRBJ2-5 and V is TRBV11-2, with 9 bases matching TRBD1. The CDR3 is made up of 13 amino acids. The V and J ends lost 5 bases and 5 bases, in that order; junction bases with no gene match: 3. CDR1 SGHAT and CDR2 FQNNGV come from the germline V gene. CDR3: CASSRDREETQYF. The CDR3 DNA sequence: TGTGCCAGCAGCCGGGACAGGGAGGAGACCCAGTACTTC.

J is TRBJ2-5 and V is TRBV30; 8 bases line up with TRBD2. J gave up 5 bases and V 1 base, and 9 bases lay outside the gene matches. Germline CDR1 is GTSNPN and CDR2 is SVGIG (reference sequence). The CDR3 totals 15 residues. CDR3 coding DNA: TGTGCCTGGAGTGCCACACGGGGGGGTCGTGAGACCCAGTACTTC. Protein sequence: CAWSATRGGRETQYF.

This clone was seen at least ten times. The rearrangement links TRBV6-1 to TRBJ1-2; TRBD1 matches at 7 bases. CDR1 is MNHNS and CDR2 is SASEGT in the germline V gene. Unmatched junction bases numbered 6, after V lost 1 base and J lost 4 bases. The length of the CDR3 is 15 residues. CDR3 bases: TGTGCCAGCAGTGAAGAGGAGGGGGCAGGCTATGGCTACACCTTC. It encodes CASSEEEGAGYGYTF.

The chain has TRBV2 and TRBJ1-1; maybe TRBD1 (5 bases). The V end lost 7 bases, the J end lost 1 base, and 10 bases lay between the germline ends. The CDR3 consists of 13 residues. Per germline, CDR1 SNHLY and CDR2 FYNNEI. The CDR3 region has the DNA TGTGCCAGCAATCCGGGACCGAACACTGAAGCTTTCTTT. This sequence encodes CASNPGPNTEAFF.

The DNA of the CDR3 is TGTGCCAGTAGCCTCCGGGACAGGGGTACAGATACGCAGTATTTT. Protein product: CASSLRDRGTDTQYF. The chain employs TRBV19 and TRBJ2-3; TRBD1 matches 10 bases. This CDR3 is 15 amino acids long. With 6 bases clipped from V and 3 bases from J, the junction kept 6 bases outside the gene matches. Germline CDR1 LNHDA, CDR2 SQIVND (reference sequence).

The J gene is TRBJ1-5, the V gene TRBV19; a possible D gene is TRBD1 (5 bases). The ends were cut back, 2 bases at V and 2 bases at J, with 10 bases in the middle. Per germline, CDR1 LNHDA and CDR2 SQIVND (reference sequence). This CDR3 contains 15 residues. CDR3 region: CASSIKGVGNQPQHF. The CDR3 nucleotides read TGTGCCAGTAGTATAAAAGGGGTTGGCAATCAGCCCCAGCATTTT.

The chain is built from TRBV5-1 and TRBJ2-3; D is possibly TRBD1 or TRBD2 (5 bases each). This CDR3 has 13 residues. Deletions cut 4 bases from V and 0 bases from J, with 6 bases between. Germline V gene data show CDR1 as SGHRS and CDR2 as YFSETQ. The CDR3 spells CASSRDSTDTQYF. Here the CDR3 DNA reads TGCGCCAGCAGCCGGGACAGCACAGATACGCAGTATTTT.

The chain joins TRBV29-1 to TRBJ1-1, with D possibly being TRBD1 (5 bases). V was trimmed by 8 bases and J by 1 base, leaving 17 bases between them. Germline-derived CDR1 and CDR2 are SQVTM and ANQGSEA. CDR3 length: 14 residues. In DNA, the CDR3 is TGCAGCATGAGGCGGGACTCTTCGAACACTGAAGCTTTCTTT. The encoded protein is CSMRRDSSNTEAFF.

CDR3 sequence: CATSFPGTGIEKLFF. The CDR3 bases are TGTGCCACCAGCTTTCCCGGGACAGGGATTGAAAAACTGTTTTTT. The rearrangement uses TRBV15 and TRBJ1-4; 9 bases are a match to TRBD1. V lost 5 bases to trimming and J lost 7 bases; unmatched junction nucleotides: 8. This CDR3 contains 15 residues. CDR1 LNHNV and CDR2 YYDKDF come from the germline V gene (reference sequence).

The CDR3 DNA follows: TGTGCCAGCAGCGTAACAGGGGGCCTCTCTGGGGCCAACGTCCTGACTTTC. Protein sequence: CASSVTGGLSGANVLTF. This chain uses TRBV9 with TRBJ2-6; 9 bases fit TRBD1. Trimming at V came to 1 base and at J to 0 bases, leaving 2 bases not matched to a gene. This CDR3 region has 17 residues. Germline lookup yields CDR1 SGDLS and CDR2 YYNGEE. Complete variable domain (other parts from reference TRBV9 and TRBJ2-6): DSGVTQTPKHLITATGQRVTLRCSPRSGDLSVYWYQQSLDQGLQFLIQYYNGEERAKGNILERFSAQQFPDLHSELNLSSLELGDSALYFCASSVTGGLSGANVLTFGAGSRLTVL.

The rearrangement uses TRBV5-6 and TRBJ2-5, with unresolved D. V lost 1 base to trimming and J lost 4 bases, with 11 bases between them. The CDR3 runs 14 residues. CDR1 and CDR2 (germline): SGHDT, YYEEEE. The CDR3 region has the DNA TGTGCCAGCAGCTTGTTTGTAGGGCGAGAGACCCAGTACTTC. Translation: CASSLFVGRETQYF. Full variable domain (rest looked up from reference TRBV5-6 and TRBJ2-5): DAGVTQSPTHLIKTRGQQVTLRCSPKSGHDTVSWYQQALGQGPQFIFQYYEEEERQRGNFPDRFSGHQFPNYSSELNVNALLLGDSALYLCASSLFVGRETQYFGPGTRLLVL.

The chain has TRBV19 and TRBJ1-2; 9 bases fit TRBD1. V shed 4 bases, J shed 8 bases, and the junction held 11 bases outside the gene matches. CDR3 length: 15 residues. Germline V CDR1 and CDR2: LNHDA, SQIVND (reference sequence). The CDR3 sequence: CASSKPPGQGFGYTF. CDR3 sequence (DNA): TGTGCCAGTAGTAAACCCCCGGGACAGGGATTCGGCTACACCTTC.

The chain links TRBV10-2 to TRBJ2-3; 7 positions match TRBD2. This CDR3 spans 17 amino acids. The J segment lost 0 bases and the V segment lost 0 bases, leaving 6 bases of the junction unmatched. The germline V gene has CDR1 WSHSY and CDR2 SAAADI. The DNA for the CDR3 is TGCGCCAGCAGTGAGTCGAGGGACTACCCTAGCACAGATACGCAGTATTTT. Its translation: CASSESRDYPSTDTQYF.

The CDR3 protein is CASSRGMESPLHF. In nucleotides, the CDR3 is TGTGCCAGCAGCCGAGGGATGGAATCACCCCTCCACTTT. V usage is TRBV3-1 (or the pseudogene TRBV3-2) and J usage is TRBJ1-6; no firm D call. CDR1 is LGHDT and CDR2 is YNNKEL in the germline V gene (reference sequence). There are 13 residues in the CDR3. The V end lost 4 bases, the J end lost 10 bases, and 11 bases lay between the germline ends.

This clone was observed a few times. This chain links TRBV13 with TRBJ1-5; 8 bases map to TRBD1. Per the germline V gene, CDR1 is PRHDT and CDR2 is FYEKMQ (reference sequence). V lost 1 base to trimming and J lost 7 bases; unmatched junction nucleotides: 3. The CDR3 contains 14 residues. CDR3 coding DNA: TGTGCCAGCAGCTTAGCAGGGGGCGCACAGCCCCAGCATTTT. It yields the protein CASSLAGGAQPQHF.